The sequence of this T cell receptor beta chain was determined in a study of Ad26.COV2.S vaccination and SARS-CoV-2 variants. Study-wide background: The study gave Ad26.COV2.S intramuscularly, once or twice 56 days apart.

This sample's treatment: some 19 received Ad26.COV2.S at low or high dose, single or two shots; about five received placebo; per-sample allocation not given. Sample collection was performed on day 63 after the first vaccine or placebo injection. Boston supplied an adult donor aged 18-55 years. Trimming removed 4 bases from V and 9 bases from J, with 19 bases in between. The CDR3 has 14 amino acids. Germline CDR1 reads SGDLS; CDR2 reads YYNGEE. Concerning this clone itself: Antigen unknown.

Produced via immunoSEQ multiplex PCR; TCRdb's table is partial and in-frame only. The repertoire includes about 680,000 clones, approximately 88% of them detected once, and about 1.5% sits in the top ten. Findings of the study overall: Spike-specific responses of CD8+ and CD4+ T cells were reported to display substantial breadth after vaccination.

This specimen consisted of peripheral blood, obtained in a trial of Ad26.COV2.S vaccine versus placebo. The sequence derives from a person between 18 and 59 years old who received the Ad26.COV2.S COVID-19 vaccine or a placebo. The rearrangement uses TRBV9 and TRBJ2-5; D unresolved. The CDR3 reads CASSPLEVAGPQYF. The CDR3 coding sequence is TGTGCCAGCAGCCCCCTGGAAGTCGCCGGGCCCCAGTACTTC.